This T cell receptor (beta chain) emerged from a study of cytomegalovirus exposure and HLA in healthy donors. The PCR employed 60 Vbeta primers together with 13 Jbeta primers. This table comes from immunoSEQ multiplex PCR, and its TCRdb copy is limited to in-frame clones, with some not included. In the table there are roughly 150,000 clones, approximately 60% of which are singletons. From germline, CDR1 is SGHVS and CDR2 FQNEAQ. V lost 6 bases, J lost 3 bases, and 15 bases lay in between. There are 15 residues in the CDR3. The material sequenced was PBMCs. The receptor comes from a human donor in good health. The chain combines TRBV7-8 with TRBJ2-1, with TRBD2 as a possible D gene (5 bases). The CDR3 DNA sequence: TGTGCCAGCAGACCCTTATGGGAGCTCTACAATGAGCAGTTCTTC. Encoded protein: CASRPLWELYNEQFF.